This TCR beta chain was sequenced for a study of control samples from healthy donors and cancer patients. Profiling relied on immunoSEQ multiplex PCR, and the TCRdb table lists in-frame clones only, not all of them. The sample gives about 95,000 clones, approximately 89% of which show up once; around 1% is in the top ten. This CDR3 comprises 20 residues. The V gene end was trimmed by 0 bases and the J gene end by 0 bases; junction bases not matched to a gene: 14. Per germline, CDR1 LGHNA and CDR2 YNFKEQ. The chain carries TRBV4-2 and TRBJ2-4; TRBD1 matches at 7 bases. Source material: blood. The receptor was derived from a woman aged 25 to 45 in good health. CDR3 bases: TGTGCCAGCAGCCAAGAGAAGAGGGTGACAGGGCCCATAGCCAAAAACATTCAGTACTTC. It yields the protein CASSQEKRVTGPIAKNIQYF.